This T cell receptor beta chain was recovered during a study of blood T cell repertoires in COVID-19. Study as a whole: T cells, B-cell-depleted T cells, or PBMCs provided the cDNA or gDNA that served as material.

J was trimmed by 1 base and V by 7 bases; bases with no gene match: 3. This CDR3 is 13 amino acids long. Germline V CDR1 and CDR2: LNHDA, SQIVND (reference sequence). Some clones are missing from TCRdb's copy, which holds only in-frame ones; the method was immunoSEQ multiplex PCR. The repertoire consists of over 50,000 clones, with about 87% occurring once and the leading ten covering 5.5% to 8.5%. The TCR comes from a man in his sixties with acute or convalescent COVID-19. Sequencing was done on a sample of peripheral blood. V gene TRBV19 combines with J gene TRBJ1-2, with 7 bases lining up with TRBD1. In DNA, the CDR3 is TGTGCCAGTATTCACAGGGGTAACTATGGCTACACCTTC. Its translation is CASIHRGNYGYTF.